This T cell receptor (beta chain) was sequenced for a study of control samples from healthy donors and cancer patients. Germline CDR1 reads ENHRY; CDR2 reads SYGVKD. The V gene lost 6 bases and the J gene lost 1 base, with 12 bases spanning the gap. The CDR3 spans 14 residues. Libraries were prepared by immunoSEQ multiplex PCR; TCRdb keeps only in-frame clonotypes and omits some of them. In all, the sample yields about 210,000 clones. This receptor was taken from a woman in her thirties in good health. The V call is TRBV10-3, the J call TRBJ2-5, with D perhaps matching TRBD2 (6 bases). Sequencing was performed on blood. CDR3 nucleotide sequence: TGTGCCATCAGCGACCCGGGGGTCCAAGAGACCCAGTACTTC. Translation gives CAISDPGVQETQYF.